The rows below give T cell receptor beta chains drawn from one sample of a study of blood T cells in healthy people across ages. MiXCR, applied by TCRdb to the 5' RACE reads, yields one record per CDR3 protein. Of approximately 600,000 distinct CDR3 sequences in the sample, approximately 50% were seen once. The sequenced sample was blood. The receptors were gathered from a man between 60 and 75 years old in good health. The CDR3 runs from the conserved cysteine through the conserved F or W. A D gene is named only where the DNA matches it firmly. Some rows mark clone size as missing; the rest say once, few, many or name a class of expanded clone.

size: once; J: TRBJ1-5; D: TRBD1; V: TRBV12-3/TRBV12-4; DNA: TGTGCCAGCAGCCCCAGGACAGGGGTTGGACAGCCCCAGCATTTT; CDR3: CASSPRTGVGQPQHF
size: NA; J: TRBJ1-2; D: NA; V: TRBV3-1; DNA: TGTGCCAGCAGCCAAGAGGGGGTAACGGATGGCTACACCTTC; CDR3: CASSQEGVTDGYTF
size: NA; J: TRBJ2-5; D: NA; V: TRBV12-3/TRBV12-4; DNA: TGTGCCAGCAGAAGTGGGGTCCAAGAGACCCAGTACTTC; CDR3: CASRSGVQETQYF
size: NA; J: TRBJ2-7; D: TRBD1; V: TRBV29-1; DNA: TGCAGCGTGGGGGACAGGTACGAGCAGTACTTC; CDR3: CSVGDRYEQYF
size: NA; J: TRBJ2-7; D: TRBD1; V: TRBV7-2; DNA: TGTGCCAGCAGCACCCGACAGGGTTCGAGCGAGCAGTACTTC; CDR3: CASSTRQGSSEQYF
size: few; J: TRBJ2-2; D: TRBD2; V: TRBV3-1; DNA: TGTGCCAGCAGGATTAGCGGGGGCTGGACCGGGGAGCTGTTTTTT; CDR3: CASRISGGWTGELFF
size: once; J: TRBJ2-5; D: TRBD1; V: TRBV14; DNA: TGTGCCAGCAGCCATGAAGACAGGGTCCTCCAAGAGACCCAGTACTTC; CDR3: CASSHEDRVLQETQYF
size: NA; J: TRBJ2-3; D: TRBD1; V: TRBV24-1; DNA: TGTGCCACAGGACAGGCGAGTCCCACAGATACGCAGTATTTT; CDR3: CATGQASPTDTQYF
size: few; J: TRBJ2-7; D: TRBD1; V: TRBV6-6; DNA: TGTGCCAGCAGAAGACAGGGCGCGAACTACGAGCAGTACTTC; CDR3: CASRRQGANYEQYF
size: NA; J: TRBJ2-5; D: TRBD2; V: TRBV28; DNA: TGTGCCAGCAGATCGGGACTAGCCACCCAAGAGACCCAGTACTTC; CDR3: CASRSGLATQETQYF
size: NA; J: TRBJ2-6; D: TRBD1; V: TRBV19; DNA: TGTGCCAGTAGGCGGAGGACAGGGGGCGATGGGGCCAACGTCCTGACTTTC; CDR3: CASRRRTGGDGANVLTF
size: NA; J: TRBJ1-6; D: NA; V: TRBV20-1; DNA: TGCAGTGCTCCCACCGGGACCACTAATTCATCCCTCCACTTT; CDR3: CSAPTGTTNSSLHF
size: NA; J: TRBJ2-1; D: NA; V: TRBV12-3/TRBV12-4; DNA: TGTGCCAGCAGTTTAGGGGGACTCGGTGAGCAGTTCTTC; CDR3: CASSLGGLGEQFF
size: once; J: TRBJ1-2; D: TRBD1; V: TRBV5-1; DNA: TGCGCCAGCAGCCGCACCGGACAGGGCAACTATGGCTACACCTTC; CDR3: CASSRTGQGNYGYTF
size: NA; J: TRBJ1-1; D: NA; V: TRBV28; DNA: TGTGCCAGCAGCCTCTTGGGTGATGCTTTCTTT; CDR3: CASSLLGDAFF
size: NA; J: TRBJ2-1; D: NA; V: TRBV29-1; DNA: TGCAGCGCCCATCCGGACGGAGACAATGAGCAGTTCTTC; CDR3: CSAHPDGDNEQFF
size: NA; J: TRBJ1-3; D: NA; V: TRBV6-6; DNA: TGTGCCAGCAGCCCCTCTGGAAACACCATATATTTT; CDR3: CASSPSGNTIYF
size: NA; J: TRBJ1-5; D: TRBD1; V: TRBV12-3/TRBV12-4; DNA: TGTGCCAGCAGTTCCGCAGGGGGGCATCAGCCCCAGCATTTT; CDR3: CASSSAGGHQPQHF
size: few; J: TRBJ2-5; D: TRBD2; V: TRBV7-2; DNA: TGTGCCAGCAGTCGGGGTGGCGGGGGTTTGGAGACCCAGTACTTC; CDR3: CASSRGGGGLETQYF
size: NA; J: TRBJ2-1; D: TRBD2; V: TRBV20-1; DNA: TGCAGTGCTAGGACTAGCGGGGGGTCTGAGCAGTTCTTC; CDR3: CSARTSGGSEQFF
size: NA; J: TRBJ1-2; D: NA; V: TRBV20-1; DNA: TGCAGTGCTAGGAGTACTAACTATGGCTACACCTTC; CDR3: CSARSTNYGYTF
size: NA; J: TRBJ1-2; D: NA; V: TRBV7-9; DNA: TGTGCCAGCAGCGGGATCGGGCAGGGATCGAACTATGGCTACACCTTC; CDR3: CASSGIGQGSNYGYTF
size: NA; J: TRBJ2-5; D: NA; V: TRBV15; DNA: TGTGCCACCAGCAGGGACATTCAAGAGACCCAGTACTTC; CDR3: CATSRDIQETQYF
size: NA; J: TRBJ2-7; D: NA; V: TRBV11-2; DNA: TGTGCCAGCAGCTTACCTACAGGGTTGTACGAGCAGTACTTC; CDR3: CASSLPTGLYEQYF
size: NA; J: TRBJ1-2; D: TRBD1; V: TRBV4-1; DNA: TGCGCCAGCAGCCGGACCGGGACAGGGTTATCTGGCTACACCTTC; CDR3: CASSRTGTGLSGYTF
size: NA; J: TRBJ1-2; D: NA; V: TRBV20-1; DNA: TGCAGTGCTTCGACGGCACTAGGGTGGTATGGCTACACCTTC; CDR3: CSASTALGWYGYTF
size: many; J: TRBJ2-7; D: TRBD1; V: TRBV11-2; DNA: TGTGCCAGCAGCCCATTGACAGGGATGCAGTACTTC; CDR3: CASSPLTGMQYF
size: NA; J: TRBJ1-2; D: NA; V: TRBV10-3; DNA: TGTGCCATCAGTGATAGTTGGGGAGCTAACTATGGCTACACCTTC; CDR3: CAISDSWGANYGYTF
size: NA; J: TRBJ2-3; D: NA; V: TRBV5-1; DNA: TGCGCCAGCAGCTTGGAACCCACAGATACGCAGTATTTT; CDR3: CASSLEPTDTQYF
size: NA; J: TRBJ2-7; D: TRBD2; V: TRBV29-1; DNA: TGCAGCGTTGAAGCGTCGGGCGGGAGGGCCGGCTACGAGCAGTACTTC; CDR3: CSVEASGGRAGYEQYF
size: few; J: TRBJ1-1; D: NA; V: TRBV6-5; DNA: TGTGCCAGCAGTGGTCAGGTGAACACTGAAGCTTTCTTT; CDR3: CASSGQVNTEAFF
size: few; J: TRBJ2-1; D: TRBD2; V: TRBV14; DNA: TGTGCCAGCAGCCTCATCGGGGGGAGGTTCTACAATGAGCAGTTCTTC; CDR3: CASSLIGGRFYNEQFF
size: NA; J: TRBJ2-7; D: NA; V: TRBV10-3; DNA: TGTGCCATCAGCCAACAACTAGAGGGCGAGCAGTACTTC; CDR3: CAISQQLEGEQYF
size: NA; J: TRBJ1-2; D: NA; V: TRBV12-3/TRBV12-4; DNA: TGTGCCAGCATCGGAGAGGATAACTATGGCTACACCTTC; CDR3: CASIGEDNYGYTF
size: NA; J: TRBJ2-7; D: TRBD2; V: TRBV7-2; DNA: TGTGCCAGCAGCTTAGACGGGACTAGCGTTTACGAGCAGTACTTC; CDR3: CASSLDGTSVYEQYF
size: few; J: TRBJ2-7; D: TRBD1; V: TRBV5-1; DNA: TGCGCCAGCAGCTGGGGACAGGGTAGCCCCGAGCAGTACTTC; CDR3: CASSWGQGSPEQYF
size: few; J: TRBJ2-7; D: NA; V: TRBV12-3/TRBV12-4; DNA: TGTGCCAGCAGTTGGCGCGGCAGCTACGAGCAGTACTTC; CDR3: CASSWRGSYEQYF
size: NA; J: TRBJ2-2; D: NA; V: TRBV9; DNA: TGTGCCAGCAGCGTGGCGGGATCGAACACCGGGGAGCTGTTTTTT; CDR3: CASSVAGSNTGELFF
size: many; J: TRBJ2-3; D: TRBD2; V: TRBV12-3/TRBV12-4; DNA: TGTGCCAGCAGACCAAGCGGGGGGGGAAGGACAGATACGCAGTATTTT; CDR3: CASRPSGGGRTDTQYF
size: NA; J: TRBJ2-5; D: NA; V: TRBV5-1; DNA: TGCGCCAGCAGATGGCAGCCACAAGAGACCCAGTACTTC; CDR3: CASRWQPQETQYF
size: NA; J: TRBJ2-1; D: NA; V: TRBV7-2; DNA: TGTGCCAGCAGCCCCGACATCCTAGCGAATGAGCAGTTCTTC; CDR3: CASSPDILANEQFF
size: few; J: TRBJ2-3; D: NA; V: TRBV7-6; DNA: TGTGCCAGCAGCTTAGCGAGCAGGGGCCCCGATACGCAGTATTTT; CDR3: CASSLASRGPDTQYF
size: NA; J: TRBJ2-1; D: NA; V: TRBV6-5; DNA: TGTGCCAGCAGTAGAGTAGCCGCCTACAATGAGCAGTTCTTC; CDR3: CASSRVAAYNEQFF
size: NA; J: TRBJ1-5; D: TRBD1; V: TRBV10-2; DNA: TGCGCCAGCAGAGACAGGGTGGGACAGCCCCAGCATTTT; CDR3: CASRDRVGQPQHF
size: NA; J: TRBJ2-5; D: NA; V: TRBV20-1; DNA: TGCAGTGCTACACTGCACCAAGAGACCCAGTACTTC; CDR3: CSATLHQETQYF
size: NA; J: TRBJ1-3; D: TRBD1; V: TRBV6-5; DNA: TGTGCCAGCAGTTCCGACAGGGGTCTTGGAAACACCATATATTTT; CDR3: CASSSDRGLGNTIYF
size: few; J: TRBJ1-4; D: TRBD1; V: TRBV6-6; DNA: TGTGCCAGCATCCGGACAGGGGATGAAAAACTGTTTTTT; CDR3: CASIRTGDEKLFF
size: few; J: TRBJ1-2; D: NA; V: TRBV29-1; DNA: TGCAGCGTAGACCCGACAGTTGGCTACACCTTC; CDR3: CSVDPTVGYTF
size: NA; J: TRBJ2-5; D: NA; V: TRBV6-6; DNA: TGTGCCAGCAGACTACAGGGAGGGACCCAGTACTTC; CDR3: CASRLQGGTQYF
size: NA; J: TRBJ2-3; D: NA; V: TRBV7-9; DNA: TGTGCCAGCAGCTGGGAGCGCAGGGATACGCAGTATTTT; CDR3: CASSWERRDTQYF
size: once; J: TRBJ1-2; D: TRBD1; V: TRBV12-5; DNA: TGTGCTAGTGGTTTTACAACAGGGGGAGGCTACACCTTC; CDR3: CASGFTTGGGYTF